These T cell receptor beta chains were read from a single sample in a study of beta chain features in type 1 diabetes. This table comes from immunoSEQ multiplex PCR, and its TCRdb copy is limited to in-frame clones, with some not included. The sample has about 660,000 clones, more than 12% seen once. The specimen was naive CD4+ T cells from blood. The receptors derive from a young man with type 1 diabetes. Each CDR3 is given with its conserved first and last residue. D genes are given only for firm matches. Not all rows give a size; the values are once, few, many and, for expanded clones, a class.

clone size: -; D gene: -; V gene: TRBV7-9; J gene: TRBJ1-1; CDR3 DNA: TGTGCCAGCAGCCATTCACCCGGACAGGAAGCTTTCTTT; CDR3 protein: CASSHSPGQEAFF
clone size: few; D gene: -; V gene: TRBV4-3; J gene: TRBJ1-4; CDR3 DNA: TGCGCCAGCAGCCAATACGAGGACAGCCAACTGTTTTTT; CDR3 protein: CASSQYEDSQLFF
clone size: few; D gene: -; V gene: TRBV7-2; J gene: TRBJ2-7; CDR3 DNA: TGTGCCAGCAGCGTTGCCTACGAGCAGTACTTC; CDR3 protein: CASSVAYEQYF
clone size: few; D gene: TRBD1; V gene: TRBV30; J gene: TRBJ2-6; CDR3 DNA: TGTGCCTGGTTTTCACCCGGGACAGGGAAGGGCAACGTCCTGACTTTC; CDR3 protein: CAWFSPGTGKGNVLTF
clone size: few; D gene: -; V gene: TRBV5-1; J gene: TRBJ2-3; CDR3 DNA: TGCGCCAGCAGCTTGGAAGGCAGGGGCACAGATACGCAGTATTTT; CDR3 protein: CASSLEGRGTDTQYF
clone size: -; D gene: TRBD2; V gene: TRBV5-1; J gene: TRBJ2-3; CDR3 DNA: TGCGCCAGCCGTCAGCGGGAGTCTGGAGATACGCAGTATTTT; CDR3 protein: CASRQRESGDTQYF
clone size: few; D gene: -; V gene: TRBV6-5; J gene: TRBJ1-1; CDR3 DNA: TGTGCCAGCAGTTCGGGGCTCGGAGGAGCTTTCTTT; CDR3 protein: CASSSGLGGAFF
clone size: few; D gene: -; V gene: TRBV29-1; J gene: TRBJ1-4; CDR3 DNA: TGCAGCGTGGCAATAGATCTATATGAAAAACTGTTTTTT; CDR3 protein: CSVAIDLYEKLFF
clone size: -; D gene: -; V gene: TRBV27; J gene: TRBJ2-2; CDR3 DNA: TGTGCCAGCAGTTTATATCGGGCGAACACCGGGGAGCTGTTTTTT; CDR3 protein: CASSLYRANTGELFF
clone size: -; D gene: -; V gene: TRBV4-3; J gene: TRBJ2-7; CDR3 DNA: TGCGCCAGCAGCCAAGTCAGGGTCTCCTACGAGCAGTACTTC; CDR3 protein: CASSQVRVSYEQYF
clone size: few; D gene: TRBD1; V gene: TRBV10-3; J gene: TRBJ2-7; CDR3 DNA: TGTGCCATCAGCATACAGGGGGGTTCCTACGAGCAGTACTTC; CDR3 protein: CAISIQGGSYEQYF
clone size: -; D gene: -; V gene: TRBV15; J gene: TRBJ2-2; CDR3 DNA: TGTGCCACCAGCAGAGGTTGGGACACCGGGGAGCTGTTTTTT; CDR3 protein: CATSRGWDTGELFF
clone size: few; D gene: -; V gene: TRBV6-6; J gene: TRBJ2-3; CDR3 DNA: TGTGCCAGCATCCCCCCCGGCCAGCGCACAGATACGCAGTATTTT; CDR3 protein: CASIPPGQRTDTQYF
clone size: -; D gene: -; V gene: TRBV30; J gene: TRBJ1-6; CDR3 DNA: TGTGCCTGGAGTGGTTCACCCCTCCACTTT; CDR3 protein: CAWSGSPLHF
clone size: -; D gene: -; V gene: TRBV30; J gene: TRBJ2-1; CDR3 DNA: TGTGCCTGGAAAAGGAGCAGGGCATACTACAATGAGCAGTTCTTC; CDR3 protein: CAWKRSRAYYNEQFF
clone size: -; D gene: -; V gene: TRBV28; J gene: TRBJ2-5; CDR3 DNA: TGTGCCAGCAGTTCCCCCGGGACGGTTCAAGAGACCCAGTACTTC; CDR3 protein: CASSSPGTVQETQYF
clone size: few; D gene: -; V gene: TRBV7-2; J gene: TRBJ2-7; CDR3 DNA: TGTGCCAGCAGCTTAGTTGGGACTGAACCCTACGAGCAGTACTTC; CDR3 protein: CASSLVGTEPYEQYF
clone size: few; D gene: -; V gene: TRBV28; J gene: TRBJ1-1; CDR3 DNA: TGTGCCAGCATAGGCTTTATGAACACTGAAGCTTTCTTT; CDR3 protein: CASIGFMNTEAFF
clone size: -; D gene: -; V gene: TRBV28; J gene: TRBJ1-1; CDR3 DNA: TGTGCCAGCAGTCAATATCAGGAGTCATCACCTGAAGCTTTCTTT; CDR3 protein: CASSQYQESSPEAFF
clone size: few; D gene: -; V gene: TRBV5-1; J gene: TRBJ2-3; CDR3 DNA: TGCGCCAGCAGCTTGGCAGTCGATACGCAGTATTTT; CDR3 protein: CASSLAVDTQYF
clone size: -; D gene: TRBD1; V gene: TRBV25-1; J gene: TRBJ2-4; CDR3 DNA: TGTGCCAGCAGTGAACCGGGGACAGAAAACATTCAGTACTTC; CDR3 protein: CASSEPGTENIQYF
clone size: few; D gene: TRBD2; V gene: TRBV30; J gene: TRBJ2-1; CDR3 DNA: TGTGCCTGGAGATTGGGACTAGCGGGAGCCAATGAGCAGTTCTTC; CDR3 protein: CAWRLGLAGANEQFF
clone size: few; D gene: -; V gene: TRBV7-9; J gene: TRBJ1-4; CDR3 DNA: TGTGCCAGCAGTCCTCGGGCCACCCCTGAAAAACTGTTTTTT; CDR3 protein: CASSPRATPEKLFF
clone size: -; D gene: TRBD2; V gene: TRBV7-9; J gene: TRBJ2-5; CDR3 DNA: TGTGCCAGCAGCCCTACCGGACTAGCGGGAGGTGAGACCCAGTACTTC; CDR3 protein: CASSPTGLAGGETQYF
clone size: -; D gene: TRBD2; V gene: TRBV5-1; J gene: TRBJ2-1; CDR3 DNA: TGCGCCAGCAGCTTCGGAGTAGCGGGATTTGGTGAGCAGTTCTTC; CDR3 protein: CASSFGVAGFGEQFF
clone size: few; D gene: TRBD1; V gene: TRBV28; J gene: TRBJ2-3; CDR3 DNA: TGTGCCAGCAGTCTCTCGGGGACAGTTAAGGTTACGCAGTATTTT; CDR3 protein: CASSLSGTVKVTQYF
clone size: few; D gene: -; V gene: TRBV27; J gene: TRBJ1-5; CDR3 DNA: TGTGCCAGCAGTACCAGGGTTGGCCAGCCCCAGCATTTT; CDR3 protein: CASSTRVGQPQHF
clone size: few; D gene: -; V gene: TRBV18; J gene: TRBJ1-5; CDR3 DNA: TGTGCCAGCTCCCGGACAGCGTTTCAGCCCCAGCATTTT; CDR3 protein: CASSRTAFQPQHF
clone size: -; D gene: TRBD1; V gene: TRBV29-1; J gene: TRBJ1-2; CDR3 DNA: TGCAGCGTGGGACAGGGGGCGCGTGGCTACACCTTC; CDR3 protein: CSVGQGARGYTF
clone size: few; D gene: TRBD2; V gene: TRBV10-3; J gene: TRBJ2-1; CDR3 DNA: TGTGCCATCAGTAGACTAGCGGGGAACTACAATGAGCAGTTCTTC; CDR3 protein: CAISRLAGNYNEQFF
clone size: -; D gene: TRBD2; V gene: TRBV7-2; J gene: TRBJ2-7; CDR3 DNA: TGTGCCACAAACTTCCTAGCGGGAGGGGGAGAGCAGTACTTC; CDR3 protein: CATNFLAGGGEQYF
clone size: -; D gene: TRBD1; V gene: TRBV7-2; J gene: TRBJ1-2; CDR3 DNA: TGTGCCAGCAGCTTTGCCGCGACAGGGGTAGGCTATGGCTACACCTTC; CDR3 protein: CASSFAATGVGYGYTF
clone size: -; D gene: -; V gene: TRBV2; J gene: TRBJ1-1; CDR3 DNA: TGTGCCAGCAGTGAACCAACGGTAAATCGGGCTTTCTTT; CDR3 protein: CASSEPTVNRAFF
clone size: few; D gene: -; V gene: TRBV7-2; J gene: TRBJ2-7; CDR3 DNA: TGTGCCAGCAGTCTCGACAGTCTCCTACGAGAGCAGTACTTC; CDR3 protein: CASSLDSLLREQYF
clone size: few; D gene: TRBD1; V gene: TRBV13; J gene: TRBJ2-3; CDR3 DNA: TGTGCCAGCAGCACCAGGACAGGGGGCACAGATACGCAGTATTTT; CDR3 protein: CASSTRTGGTDTQYF
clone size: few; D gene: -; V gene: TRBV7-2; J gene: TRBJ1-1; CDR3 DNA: TGTGCCAGCAGCTACGGACTGAGAACGGAAGCTTTCTTT; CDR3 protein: CASSYGLRTEAFF
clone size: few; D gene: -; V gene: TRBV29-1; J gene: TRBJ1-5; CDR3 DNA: TGCAGCGTTGGTGCACAAGGCAATCAGCCCCAGCATTTT; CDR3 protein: CSVGAQGNQPQHF
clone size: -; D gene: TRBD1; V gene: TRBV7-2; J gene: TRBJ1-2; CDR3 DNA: TGTGCCAGCAGCAACGGACAGGGTAACTATGGCTACACCTTC; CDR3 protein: CASSNGQGNYGYTF
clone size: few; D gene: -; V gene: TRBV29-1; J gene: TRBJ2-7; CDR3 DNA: TGCAGCGTTAGGCCAGATACCTACGAGCAGTACTTC; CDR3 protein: CSVRPDTYEQYF
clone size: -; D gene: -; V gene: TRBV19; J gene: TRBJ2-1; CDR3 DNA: TGTGCCAGTAGAAACAGAGTTAGCTCCTACAATGAGCAGTTCTTC; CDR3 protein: CASRNRVSSYNEQFF
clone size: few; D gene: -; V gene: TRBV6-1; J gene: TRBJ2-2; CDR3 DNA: TGTGCCAGCAGTGAAACCGGGAACACCGGGGAGCTGTTTTTT; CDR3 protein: CASSETGNTGELFF
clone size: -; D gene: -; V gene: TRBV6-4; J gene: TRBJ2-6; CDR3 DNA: TGTGCCAGCAGTCAGGACCGTGTCTCTGGGGCCAACGTCCTGACTTTC; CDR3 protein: CASSQDRVSGANVLTF
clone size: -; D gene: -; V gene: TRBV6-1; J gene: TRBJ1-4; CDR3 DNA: TGTGCCAGCAATCCCAGAGGTCGAGATGAAAAACTGTTTTTT; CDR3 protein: CASNPRGRDEKLFF
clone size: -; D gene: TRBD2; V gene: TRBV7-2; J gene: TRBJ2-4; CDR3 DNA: TGTGCCAGCAGCCCCGGACTAGCGGGTCCTGGAGGGAACATTCAGTACTTC; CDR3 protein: CASSPGLAGPGGNIQYF
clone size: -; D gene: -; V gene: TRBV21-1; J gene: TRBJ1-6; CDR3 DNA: TGTGCCAGCAGTTTTCCGGAGGGTTGGAATTCACCCCTCCACTTT; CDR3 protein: CASSFPEGWNSPLHF
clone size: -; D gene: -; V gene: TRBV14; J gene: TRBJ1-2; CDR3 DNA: TGTGCCAGCAGCCAAGATATTCGGGGTAGCTACACCTTC; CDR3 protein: CASSQDIRGSYTF
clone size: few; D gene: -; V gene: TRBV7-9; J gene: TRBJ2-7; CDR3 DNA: TGTGCCAGCAGCTTAGTGAGGGGGGTCTCCTACGAGCAGTACTTC; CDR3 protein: CASSLVRGVSYEQYF
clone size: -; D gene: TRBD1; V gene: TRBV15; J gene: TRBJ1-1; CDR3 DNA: TGTGCCACCAGCAGGACAGGGGCAGCTTTCTTT; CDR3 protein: CATSRTGAAFF
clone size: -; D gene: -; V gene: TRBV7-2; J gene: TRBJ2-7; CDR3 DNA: TGTGCCAGCAGCTTCCGGCAGGGGATCTACGAGCAGTACTTC; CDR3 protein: CASSFRQGIYEQYF
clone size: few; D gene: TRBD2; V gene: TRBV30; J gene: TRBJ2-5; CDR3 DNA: TGTGCCTGGAGTGTACGCGGGGGGTCCCGAGAGACCCAGTACTTC; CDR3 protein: CAWSVRGGSRETQYF
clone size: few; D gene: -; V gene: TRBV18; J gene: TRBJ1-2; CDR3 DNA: TGTGCCAGCTCTGCCAGGGGAGACACTAACTATGGCTACACCTTC; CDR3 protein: CASSARGDTNYGYTF
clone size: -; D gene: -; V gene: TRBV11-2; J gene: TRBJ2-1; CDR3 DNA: TGTGCCAGCAGCTTAGATCGCCCGGGGGCGGGTGAGCAGTTCTTC; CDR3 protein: CASSLDRPGAGEQFF
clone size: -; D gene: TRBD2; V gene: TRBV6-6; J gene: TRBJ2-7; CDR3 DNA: TGTGCCAGCAGTTACTCGGGACTAGTAAAGTACTTC; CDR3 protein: CASSYSGLVKYF